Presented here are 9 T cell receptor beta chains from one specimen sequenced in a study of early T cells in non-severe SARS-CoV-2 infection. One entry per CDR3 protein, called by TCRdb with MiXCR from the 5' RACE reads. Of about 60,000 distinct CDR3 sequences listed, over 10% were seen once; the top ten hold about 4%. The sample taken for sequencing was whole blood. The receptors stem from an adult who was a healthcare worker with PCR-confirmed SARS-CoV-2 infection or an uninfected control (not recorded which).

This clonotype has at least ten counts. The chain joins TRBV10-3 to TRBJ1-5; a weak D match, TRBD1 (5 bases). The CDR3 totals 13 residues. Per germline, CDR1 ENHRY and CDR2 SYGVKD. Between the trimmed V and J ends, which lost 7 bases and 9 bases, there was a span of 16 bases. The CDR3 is CAITPDSSGPQHF. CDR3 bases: TGTGCCATCACTCCCGACAGCTCGGGGCCCCAGCATTTT.

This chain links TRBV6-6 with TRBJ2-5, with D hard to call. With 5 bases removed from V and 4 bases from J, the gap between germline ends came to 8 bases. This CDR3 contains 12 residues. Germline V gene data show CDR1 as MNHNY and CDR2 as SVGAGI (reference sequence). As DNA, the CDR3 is TGTGCCAGCAGTAACCCCAGAGAGACCCAGTACTTC. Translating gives CASSNPRETQYF.

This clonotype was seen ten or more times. CDR3 sequence (DNA): TGTGCCACCAGTGACCCGGGACAGGGAGGCAATGAGCAGTTCTTC. Protein product: CATSDPGQGGNEQFF. This rearrangement joins TRBV24-1 to TRBJ2-1; TRBD1 aligns across 9 bases. The V gene's germline CDR1 is KGHDR and CDR2 SFDVKD. V trimming: 4 bases; J trimming: 6 bases; junction bases outside the gene matches: 6. The CDR3 runs to 15 residues.

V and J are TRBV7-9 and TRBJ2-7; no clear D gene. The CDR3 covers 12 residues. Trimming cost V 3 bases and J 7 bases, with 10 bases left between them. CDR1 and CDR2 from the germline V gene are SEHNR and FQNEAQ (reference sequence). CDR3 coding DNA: TGTGCCAGCAGCTTTGGACCAGCTGAGCAGTACTTC. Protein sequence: CASSFGPAEQYF.

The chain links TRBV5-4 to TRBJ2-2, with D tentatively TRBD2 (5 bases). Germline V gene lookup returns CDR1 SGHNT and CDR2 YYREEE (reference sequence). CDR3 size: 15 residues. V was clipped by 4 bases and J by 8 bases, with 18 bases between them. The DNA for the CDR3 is TGTGCCAGCAGCCCCGGACGGACTCCCATGGGGGAGCTGTTTTTT. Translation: CASSPGRTPMGELFF.

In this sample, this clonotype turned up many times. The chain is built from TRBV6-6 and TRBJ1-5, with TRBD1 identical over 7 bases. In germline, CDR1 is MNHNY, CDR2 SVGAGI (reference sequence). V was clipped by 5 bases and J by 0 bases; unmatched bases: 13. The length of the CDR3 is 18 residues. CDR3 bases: TGTGCCAGCAGTCCTCTCGGACAGGAAATTTATAGCAATCAGCCCCAGCATTTT. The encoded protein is CASSPLGQEIYSNQPQHF.

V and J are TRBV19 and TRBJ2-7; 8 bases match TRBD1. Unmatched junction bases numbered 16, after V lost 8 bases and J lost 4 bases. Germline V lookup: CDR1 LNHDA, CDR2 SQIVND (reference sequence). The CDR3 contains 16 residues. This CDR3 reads CASRGGTGNSRYEQYF. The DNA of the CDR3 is TGTGCCAGTCGAGGGGGGACAGGTAATTCGAGGTACGAGCAGTACTTC.

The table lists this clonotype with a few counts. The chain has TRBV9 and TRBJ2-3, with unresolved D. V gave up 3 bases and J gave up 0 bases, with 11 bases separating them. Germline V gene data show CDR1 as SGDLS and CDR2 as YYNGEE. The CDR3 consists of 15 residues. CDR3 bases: TGTGCCAGCAGCGAAAGGACGGCTAGCACAGATACGCAGTATTTT. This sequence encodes CASSERTASTDTQYF.

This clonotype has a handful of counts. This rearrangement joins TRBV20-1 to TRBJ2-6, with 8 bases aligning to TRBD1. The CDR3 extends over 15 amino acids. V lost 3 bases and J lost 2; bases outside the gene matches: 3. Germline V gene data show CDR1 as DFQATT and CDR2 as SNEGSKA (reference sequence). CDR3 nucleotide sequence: TGCAGTGCTAGGGACAGGGCAACTGGGGCCAACGTCCTGACTTTC. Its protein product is CSARDRATGANVLTF.